The clone carrying this T cell receptor (beta chain) came up a few times. Its antigen is unidentified. One entry per CDR3 protein results from TCRdb running MiXCR on the RT-PCR reads. This table holds hundreds of thousands of distinct CDR3 sequences, about 15% found once. CDR3 length: 14 residues. Looked up from germline, CDR1 is MGHDK and CDR2 is SYGVNS. V lost 3 bases to trimming and J lost 4 bases, with 10 bases between them. These data originate in a study of response to subunit inactivated influenza vaccine. Study results and caveats: Researchers suggested that each seasonal influenza vaccination recruits few new T cells.

Material: PBMCs from blood, obtained less than 15 days before vaccination. This sequence originates from a man in his fifties who received an inactivated influenza vaccine. This chain connects TRBV25-1 to TRBJ2-1, with D unresolved. In DNA form, the CDR3 reads TGTGCCAGCAGTGATAATGCTGGATACAATGAGCAGTTCTTC. Translated, it gives CASSDNAGYNEQFF.